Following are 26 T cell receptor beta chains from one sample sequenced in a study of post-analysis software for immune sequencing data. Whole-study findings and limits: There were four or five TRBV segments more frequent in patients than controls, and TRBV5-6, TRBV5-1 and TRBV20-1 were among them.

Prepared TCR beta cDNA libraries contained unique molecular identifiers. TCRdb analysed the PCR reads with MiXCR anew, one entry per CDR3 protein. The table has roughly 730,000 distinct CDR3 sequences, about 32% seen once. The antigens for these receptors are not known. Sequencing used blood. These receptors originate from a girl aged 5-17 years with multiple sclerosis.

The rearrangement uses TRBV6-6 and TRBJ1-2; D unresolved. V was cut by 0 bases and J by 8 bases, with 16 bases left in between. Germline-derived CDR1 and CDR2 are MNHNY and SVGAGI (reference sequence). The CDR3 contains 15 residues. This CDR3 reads CASSYSSGPPGGYTF. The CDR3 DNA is TGTGCCAGCAGTTACTCCTCAGGCCCCCCCGGGGGCTACACCTTC.

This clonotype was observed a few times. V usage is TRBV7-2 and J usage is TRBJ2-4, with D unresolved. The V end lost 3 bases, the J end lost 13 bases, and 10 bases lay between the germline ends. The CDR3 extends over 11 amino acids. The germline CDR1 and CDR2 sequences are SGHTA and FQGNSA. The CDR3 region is CASSFRGRQYF. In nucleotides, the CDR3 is TGTGCCAGCAGCTTTCGCGGCAGACAGTACTTC.

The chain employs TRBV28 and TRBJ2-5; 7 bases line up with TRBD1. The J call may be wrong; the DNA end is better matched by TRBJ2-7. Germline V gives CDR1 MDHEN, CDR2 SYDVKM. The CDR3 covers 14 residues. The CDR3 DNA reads TGTGCCAGCAGGATGACAGGGCCTTCCTACGAGCAGTACTTC. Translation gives CASRMTGPSYEQYF.

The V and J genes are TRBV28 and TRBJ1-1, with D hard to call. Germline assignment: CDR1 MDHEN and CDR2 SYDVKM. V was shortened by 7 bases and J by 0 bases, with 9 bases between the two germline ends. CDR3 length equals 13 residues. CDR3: CASTPLMNTEAFF. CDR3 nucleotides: TGTGCCAGCACGCCGTTAATGAACACTGAAGCTTTCTTT.

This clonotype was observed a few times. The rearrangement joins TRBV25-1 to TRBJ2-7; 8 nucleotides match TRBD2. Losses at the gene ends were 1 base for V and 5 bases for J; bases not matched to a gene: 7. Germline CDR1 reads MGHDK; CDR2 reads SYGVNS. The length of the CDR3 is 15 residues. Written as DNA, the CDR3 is TGTGCCAGCAGTGAATCTACGGGAGGGTTCCACGAGCAGTACTTC. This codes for CASSESTGGFHEQYF.

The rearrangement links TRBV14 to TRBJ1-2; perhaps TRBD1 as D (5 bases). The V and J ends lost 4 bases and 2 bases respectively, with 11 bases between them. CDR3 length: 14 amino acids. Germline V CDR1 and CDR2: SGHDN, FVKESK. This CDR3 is CASSPLGGNYGYTF. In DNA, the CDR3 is TGTGCCAGCAGCCCCCTCGGGGGGAACTATGGCTACACCTTC.

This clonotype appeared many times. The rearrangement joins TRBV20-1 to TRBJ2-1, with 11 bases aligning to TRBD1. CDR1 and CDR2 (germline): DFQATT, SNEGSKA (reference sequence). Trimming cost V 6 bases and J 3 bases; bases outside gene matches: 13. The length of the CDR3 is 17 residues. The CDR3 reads CSASGQGERMIYNEQFF. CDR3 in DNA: TGCAGTGCATCGGGACAGGGGGAAAGGATGATCTACAATGAGCAGTTCTTC.

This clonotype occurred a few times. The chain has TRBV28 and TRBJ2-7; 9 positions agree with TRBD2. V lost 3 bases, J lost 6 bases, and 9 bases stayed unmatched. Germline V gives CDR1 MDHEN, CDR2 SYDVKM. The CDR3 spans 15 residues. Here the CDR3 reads CASSFRGLAPGEQYF. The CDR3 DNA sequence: TGTGCCAGCAGTTTCCGGGGACTAGCCCCAGGCGAGCAGTACTTC.

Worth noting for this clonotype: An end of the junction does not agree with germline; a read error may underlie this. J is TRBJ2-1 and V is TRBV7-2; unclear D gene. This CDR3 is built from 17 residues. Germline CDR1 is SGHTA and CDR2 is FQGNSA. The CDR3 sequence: CAGSLSLSGLPYNEQFF. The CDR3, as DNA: TGTGCCGGCAGCTTATCTCTCAGTGGGCTACCGTACAATGAGCAGTTCTTC.

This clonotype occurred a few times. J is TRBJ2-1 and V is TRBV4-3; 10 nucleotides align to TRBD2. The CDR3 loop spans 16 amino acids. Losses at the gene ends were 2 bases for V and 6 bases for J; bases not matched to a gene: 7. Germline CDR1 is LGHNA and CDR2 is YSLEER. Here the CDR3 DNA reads TGCGCCAGCAGCCAACTGCTAGCGGGGGACCCCAATGAGCAGTTCTTC. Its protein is CASSQLLAGDPNEQFF.

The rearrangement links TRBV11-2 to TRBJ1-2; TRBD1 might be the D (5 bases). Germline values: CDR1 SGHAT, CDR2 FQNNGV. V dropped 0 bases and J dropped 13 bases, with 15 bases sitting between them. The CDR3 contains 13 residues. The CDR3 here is CASSLEPSGGCTF. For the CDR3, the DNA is TGTGCCAGCAGCTTAGAACCTTCGGGGGGATGCACCTTC.

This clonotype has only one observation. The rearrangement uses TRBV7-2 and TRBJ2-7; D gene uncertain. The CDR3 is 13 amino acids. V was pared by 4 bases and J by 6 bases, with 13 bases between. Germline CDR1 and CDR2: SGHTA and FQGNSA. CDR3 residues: CASSYGGRIEQYF. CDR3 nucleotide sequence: TGTGCCAGCAGCTATGGTGGCCGAATCGAGCAGTACTTC.

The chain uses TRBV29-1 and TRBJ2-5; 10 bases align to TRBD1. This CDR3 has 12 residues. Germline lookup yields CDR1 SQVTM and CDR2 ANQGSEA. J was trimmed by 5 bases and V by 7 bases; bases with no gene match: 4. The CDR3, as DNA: TGCAGCGCGGGACAGGGGTGGGAGACCCAGTACTTC. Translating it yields CSAGQGWETQYF.

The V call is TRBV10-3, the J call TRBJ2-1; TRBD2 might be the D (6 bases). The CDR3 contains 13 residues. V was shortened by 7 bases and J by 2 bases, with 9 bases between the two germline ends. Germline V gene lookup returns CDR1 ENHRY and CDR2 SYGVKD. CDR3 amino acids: CAITAGTYNEQFF. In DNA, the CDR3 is TGTGCCATCACCGCGGGGACCTACAATGAGCAGTTCTTC.

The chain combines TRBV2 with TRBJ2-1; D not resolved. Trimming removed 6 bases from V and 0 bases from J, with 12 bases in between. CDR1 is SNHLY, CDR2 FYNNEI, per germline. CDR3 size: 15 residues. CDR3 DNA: TGTGCCAGCAGAAAAGACGGGTACTCCTACAATGAGCAGTTCTTC. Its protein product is CASRKDGYSYNEQFF. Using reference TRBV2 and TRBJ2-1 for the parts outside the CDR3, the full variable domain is EPEVTQTPSHQVTQMGQEVILRCVPISNHLYFYWYRQILGQKVEFLVSFYNNEISEKSEIFDDQFSVERPDGSNFTLKIRSTKLEDSAMYFCASRKDGYSYNEQFFGPGTRLTVL.

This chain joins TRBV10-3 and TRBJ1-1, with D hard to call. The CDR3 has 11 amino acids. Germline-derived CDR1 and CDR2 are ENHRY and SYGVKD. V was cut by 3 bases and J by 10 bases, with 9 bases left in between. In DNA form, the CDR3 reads TGTGCCATCAGTGATAGGGCTGGAGCTTTCTTT. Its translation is CAISDRAGAFF.

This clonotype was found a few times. The CDR3 region is CASSLAGQGFSGANVLTF. Here the CDR3 DNA reads TGTGCCAGCAGCTTGGCAGGACAGGGATTCTCTGGGGCCAACGTCCTGACTTTC. This chain connects TRBV5-5 to TRBJ2-6, with 8 bases fitting TRBD1. V shed 0 bases, J shed 0 bases, and the junction held 5 bases outside the gene matches. Germline-derived CDR1 and CDR2 are SGHKS and YYEKEE (reference sequence). CDR3 length equals 18 residues.

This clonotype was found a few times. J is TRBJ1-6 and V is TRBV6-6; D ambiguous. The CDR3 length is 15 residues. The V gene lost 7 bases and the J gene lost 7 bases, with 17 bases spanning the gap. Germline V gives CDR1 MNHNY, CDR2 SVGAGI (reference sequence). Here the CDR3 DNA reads TGTGCCAGCATCCCCGGTGGGAGTGTAAATTCACCCCTCCACTTT. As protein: CASIPGGSVNSPLHF.

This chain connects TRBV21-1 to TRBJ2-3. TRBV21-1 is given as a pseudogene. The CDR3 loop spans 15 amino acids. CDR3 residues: CASSKAGFSTDTQYF. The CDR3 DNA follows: TGTGCCAGCAGCAAAGCCGGGTTTAGCACAGATACGCAGTATTTT.

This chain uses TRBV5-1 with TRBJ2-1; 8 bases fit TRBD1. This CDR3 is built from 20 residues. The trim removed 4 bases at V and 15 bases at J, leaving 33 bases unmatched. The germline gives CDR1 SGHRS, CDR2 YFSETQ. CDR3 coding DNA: TGCGCCAGCAGCCCACGCGGACAGGGCCCTACAATGAGCAGTTCTTGGACCCGGTTCTTC. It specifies CASSPRGQGPTMSSSWTRFF.

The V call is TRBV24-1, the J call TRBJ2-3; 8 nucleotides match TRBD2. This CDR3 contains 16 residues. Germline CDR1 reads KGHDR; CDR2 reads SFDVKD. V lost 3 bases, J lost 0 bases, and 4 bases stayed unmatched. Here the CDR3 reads CATSDTSGYSTDTQYF. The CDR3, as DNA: TGTGCCACCAGTGATACTAGCGGTTATAGCACAGATACGCAGTATTTT.

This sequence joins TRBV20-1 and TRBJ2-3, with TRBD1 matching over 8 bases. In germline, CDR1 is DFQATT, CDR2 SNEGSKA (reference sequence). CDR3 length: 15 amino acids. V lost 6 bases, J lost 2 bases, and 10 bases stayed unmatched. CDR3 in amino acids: CSADAGTGYTDTQYF. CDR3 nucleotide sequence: TGCAGTGCCGATGCCGGGACAGGATACACAGATACGCAGTATTTT.

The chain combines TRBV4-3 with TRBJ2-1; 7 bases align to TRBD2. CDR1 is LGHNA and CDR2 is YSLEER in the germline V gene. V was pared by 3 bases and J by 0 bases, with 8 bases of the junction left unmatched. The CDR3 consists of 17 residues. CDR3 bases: TGCGCCAGCAGCCAGGCTCCGGGCGGGAGCTCCTACAATGAGCAGTTCTTC. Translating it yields CASSQAPGGSSYNEQFF.

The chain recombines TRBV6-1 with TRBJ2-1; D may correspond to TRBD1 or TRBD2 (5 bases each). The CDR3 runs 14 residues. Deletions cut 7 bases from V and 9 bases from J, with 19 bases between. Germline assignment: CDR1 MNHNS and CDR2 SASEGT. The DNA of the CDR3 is TGTGCCAGCAAACCCGGGGCAGTATTGGGTGAGCAGTTCTTC. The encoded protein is CASKPGAVLGEQFF.

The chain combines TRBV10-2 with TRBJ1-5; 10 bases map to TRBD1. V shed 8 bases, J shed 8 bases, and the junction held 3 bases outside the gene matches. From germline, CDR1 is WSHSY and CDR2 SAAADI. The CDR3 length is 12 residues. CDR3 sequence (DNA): TGCGCCAGCCGGGACAGGGGAGAGCCCCAGCATTTT. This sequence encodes CASRDRGEPQHF.

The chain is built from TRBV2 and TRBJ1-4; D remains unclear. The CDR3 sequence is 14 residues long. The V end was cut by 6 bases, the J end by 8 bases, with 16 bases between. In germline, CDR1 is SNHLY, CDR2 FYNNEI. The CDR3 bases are TGTGCCAGCAGGGGTCCTCAAACGGAAGAAAAACTGTTTTTT. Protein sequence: CASRGPQTEEKLFF.